A selection of T cell receptor beta chains follows, all from one sample in a study of blood T cell repertoires in COVID-19. Some clones are missing from TCRdb's copy, which holds only in-frame ones; the method was immunoSEQ multiplex PCR. The sample consists of some 170,000 clones, around 90% of them appearing once. Sequenced input: peripheral blood. The receptors stem from a woman between 50 and 59 years old with acute or convalescent COVID-19. Both conserved end residues are part of each CDR3. D genes are given only for firm matches. The listing skips clone size in some rows; elsewhere it reads once, few, many or a size class.

D gene	V gene	clone size	J gene	CDR3 DNA	CDR3 protein
TRBD2	TRBV5-4	NA	TRBJ2-5	TGTGCCAGCAGCTTGGGGGCTAGCGGGGGGACAGAGACCCAGTACTTC	CASSLGASGGTETQYF
NA	TRBV3-1/TRBV3-2	NA	TRBJ1-2	TGTGCCAGCAGCTTCGGGTCCTTGAGAGGCTACACCTTC	CASSFGSLRGYTF
NA	TRBV6-5	few	TRBJ1-2	TGTGCCAGCAGTTACCTCACAGGATCAGGGTTTGGCTACACCTTC	CASSYLTGSGFGYTF
NA	TRBV6-1	NA	TRBJ2-1	TGTGCCAGCAGTGTAAACTGGGGCGGCGGTTCATACAATGAGCAGTTCTTC	CASSVNWGGGSYNEQFF
NA	TRBV5-8	few	TRBJ2-3	TGTGCCAGCAGCTTGACTTCCCTAGATACGCAGTATTTT	CASSLTSLDTQYF
TRBD2	TRBV5-4	many	TRBJ2-2	TGTGCCAGCAGACTGGGACTAGCGGGAGGAAACACCGGGGAGCTGTTTTTT	CASRLGLAGGNTGELFF
NA	TRBV11-3	once	TRBJ2-1	TGTGCCAGCAGCTTAGATCCCGCTAGAAGCAATGAGCAGTTCTTC	CASSLDPARSNEQFF
NA	TRBV15	NA	TRBJ2-1	TGTGCCACCAGTATACAGTCCAATGAGCAGTTCTTC	CATSIQSNEQFF
TRBD2	TRBV6-5	once	TRBJ2-5	TGTGCCAGCAGGGGAGGGGAGACCCAGTACTTC	CASRGGETQYF
TRBD2	TRBV6-1	NA	TRBJ2-1	TGTGCCAGCAGTGAAGTACTAGCGGGAGATTTTGGCAATGAGCAGTTCTTC	CASSEVLAGDFGNEQFF
TRBD2	TRBV7-2	NA	TRBJ2-5	TGTGCCAGCAGCTTAGCAAGCGGGAAAGAGACCCAGTACTTC	CASSLASGKETQYF
NA	TRBV12-3/TRBV12-4	NA	TRBJ2-5	TGTGCCAGCAGTCGGGTGGGGCCGGGGACCCAGTACTTC	CASSRVGPGTQYF
TRBD1	TRBV6-5	NA	TRBJ1-6	TGTGCCAGCAGTTACAGGACGGGACAGTATTCACCCCTCCACTTT	CASSYRTGQYSPLHF
NA	TRBV2	NA	TRBJ1-3	TGTGCCAGCAGTGACTTCGACACAGGAGGAAACACCATATATTTT	CASSDFDTGGNTIYF
NA	TRBV19	NA	TRBJ1-1	TGTGCCAGTAGTATCGGTGTGAACACTGAAGCTTTCTTT	CASSIGVNTEAFF
NA	TRBV29-1	few	TRBJ1-2	TGCAGCGTTGAACTTGAGCTTGGCTACACCTTC	CSVELELGYTF
NA	TRBV9	NA	TRBJ2-7	TGTGCCAGCAGCCTAGTCGGGTCCTCCTACGAGCAGTACTTC	CASSLVGSSYEQYF
TRBD1	TRBV15	NA	TRBJ1-1	TGTGCCACCAGCAGGGGGACAGGGGGCCAAACTGAAGCTTTCTTT	CATSRGTGGQTEAFF
TRBD1	TRBV5-1	NA	TRBJ1-2	TGCGCCAGCAGCCCGTGGGACAGGGGGTTTGGCTACACCTTC	CASSPWDRGFGYTF
TRBD1	TRBV7-9	NA	TRBJ2-1	TGTGCCAGCAGCTATTTTCAGGGGGTCTCCTACAATGAGCAGTTCTTC	CASSYFQGVSYNEQFF
TRBD2	TRBV19	NA	TRBJ2-1	TGTGCCAGTAGCTGGACTAGCGGGGCCGCCAATGAGCAGTTCTTC	CASSWTSGAANEQFF
TRBD1	TRBV7-2	once	TRBJ1-2	TGTGCCAGCAGCTCCACGGCCGGGACAGTCTATGGCTACACCTTC	CASSSTAGTVYGYTF
NA	TRBV5-8	NA	TRBJ2-3	TGTGCCAGCAGCTTAGAGAGCACAGATACGCAGTATTTT	CASSLESTDTQYF
NA	TRBV9	NA	TRBJ2-1	TGTGCCACGGACGGGGTTAGCTCCTACAATGAGCAGTTCTTC	CATDGVSSYNEQFF
NA	TRBV30	NA	TRBJ1-2	TGTGCCTGGAGGGGACATGTAGCTAACTATGGCTACACCTTC	CAWRGHVANYGYTF
TRBD2	TRBV6-4	NA	TRBJ2-1	TGTGCCAGCAGTGAGGGACTAGCGGGGGAGCCCTACAATGAGCAGTTCTTC	CASSEGLAGEPYNEQFF
NA	TRBV5-4	few	TRBJ1-1	TGTGCCAGCAGCCGACAGGCGGCGGGGAACACTGAAGCTTTCTTT	CASSRQAAGNTEAFF
TRBD1	TRBV11-3	NA	TRBJ1-2	TGTGCCAGCAGTGGACAGGACTATGGCTACACCTTC	CASSGQDYGYTF
TRBD1	TRBV4-3	NA	TRBJ1-6	TGCGCCAGCAGCCAAGAAACAGGGGCCCCTTCACCCCTCCACTTT	CASSQETGAPSPLHF
NA	TRBV11-3	NA	TRBJ2-7	TGTGCCAGCAGCTTAAGGACCACTAGGTACGGCGAGCAGTACTTC	CASSLRTTRYGEQYF
NA	TRBV27	NA	TRBJ1-1	TGTGCCAGCAGTTTTTCTCGGGGCACTGAAGCTTTCTTT	CASSFSRGTEAFF
NA	TRBV14	NA	TRBJ2-7	TGTGCCAGCAGCCAAGGGGCCCCGCAGTACTTC	CASSQGAPQYF
TRBD2	TRBV4-2	NA	TRBJ2-4	TGTGCCAGCAGCCCTCTTCTAGCGGGGGGACAAGGAGCCAAAAACATTCAGTACTTC	CASSPLLAGGQGAKNIQYF
NA	TRBV11-3	NA	TRBJ1-1	TGTGCCAGCAGCTTAGGGGCAGGCTTAATGAACACTGAAGCTTTCTTT	CASSLGAGLMNTEAFF
TRBD1	TRBV7-7	NA	TRBJ2-2	TGTGCCAGCAGCTCCCAGACAGGGCGAACCACCGGGGAGCTGTTTTTT	CASSSQTGRTTGELFF
NA	TRBV2	once	TRBJ1-5	TGTGCCAGCAGCGATAACAGGGAACAGCCCCAGCATTTT	CASSDNREQPQHF
NA	TRBV4-3	NA	TRBJ1-2	TGCGCCAGCAGCCAAGAGGTCGGGGGACCGGGCTACACCTTC	CASSQEVGGPGYTF
NA	TRBV27	NA	TRBJ2-1	TGTGCCAGCAGCCGAGGGGGAGCCTACAATGAGCAGTTCTTC	CASSRGGAYNEQFF
NA	TRBV10-3	NA	TRBJ2-6	TGTGCCATCAGTGTTTCAGGGGCCGGGGCCAACGTCCTGACTTTC	CAISVSGAGANVLTF
TRBD2	TRBV6-2/TRBV6-3	NA	TRBJ2-7	TGTGCCAGCAGTTGGACTAGCGGGACCTACGAGCAGTACTTC	CASSWTSGTYEQYF
NA	TRBV7-6	once	TRBJ1-3	TGTGCCAGCAGCCCGGTGACTGGAAACACCATATATTTT	CASSPVTGNTIYF
TRBD2	TRBV20-1	NA	TRBJ2-7	TGCAGTGCTAGTGAAGCCGGCGGGAGTATCTACGAGCAGTACTTC	CSASEAGGSIYEQYF
NA	TRBV6-2/TRBV6-3	NA	TRBJ2-5	TGTGCCAGCAGTTACGCACCCTACAGCGGGTTACAAGAGACCCAGTACTTC	CASSYAPYSGLQETQYF
TRBD1	TRBV7-9	NA	TRBJ2-5	TGTGCCAGCAGCCCTAACGTCAGGACAGGGGGTGAGACCCAGTACTTC	CASSPNVRTGGETQYF
TRBD1	TRBV2	NA	TRBJ1-6	TGTGCCAGCAGTGACATGGGACAGGGTCTTCAAGTGATCGACTTT	CASSDMGQGLQVIDF
TRBD1	TRBV6-5	NA	TRBJ1-1	TGTGCCAGCAGGGCGGACAGGGCTCATCCTGAAGCTTTCTTT	CASRADRAHPEAFF